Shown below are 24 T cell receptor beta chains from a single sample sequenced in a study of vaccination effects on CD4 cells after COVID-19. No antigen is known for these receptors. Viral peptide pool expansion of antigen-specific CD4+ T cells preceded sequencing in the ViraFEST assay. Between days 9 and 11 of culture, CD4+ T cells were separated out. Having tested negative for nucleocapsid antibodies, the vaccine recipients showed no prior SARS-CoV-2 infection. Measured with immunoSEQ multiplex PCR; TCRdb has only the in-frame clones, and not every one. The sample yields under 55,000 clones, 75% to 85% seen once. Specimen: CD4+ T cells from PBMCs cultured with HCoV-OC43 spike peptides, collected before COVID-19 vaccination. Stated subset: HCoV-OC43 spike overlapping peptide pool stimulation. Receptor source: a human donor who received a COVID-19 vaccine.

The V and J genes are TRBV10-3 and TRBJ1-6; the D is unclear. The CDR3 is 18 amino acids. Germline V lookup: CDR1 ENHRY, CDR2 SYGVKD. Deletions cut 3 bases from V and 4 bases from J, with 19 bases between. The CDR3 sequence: CAISEGKQNRPYNSPLHF. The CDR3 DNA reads TGTGCCATCAGTGAAGGAAAGCAAAATAGGCCATATAATTCACCCCTCCACTTT.

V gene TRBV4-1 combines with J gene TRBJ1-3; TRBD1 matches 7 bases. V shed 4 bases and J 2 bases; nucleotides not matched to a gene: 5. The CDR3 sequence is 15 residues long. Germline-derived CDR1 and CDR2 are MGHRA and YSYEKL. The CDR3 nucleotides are TGCGCCAGCAGCCTTGGACAGGTCACTGGAAACACCATATATTTT. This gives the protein CASSLGQVTGNTIYF.

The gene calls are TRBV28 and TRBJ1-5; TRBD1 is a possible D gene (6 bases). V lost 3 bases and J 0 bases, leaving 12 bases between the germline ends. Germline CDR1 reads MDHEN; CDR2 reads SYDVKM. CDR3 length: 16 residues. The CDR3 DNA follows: TGTGCCAGCAGTTTTTCGGGCAGGGGTAGCAATCAGCCCCAGCATTTT. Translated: CASSFSGRGSNQPQHF. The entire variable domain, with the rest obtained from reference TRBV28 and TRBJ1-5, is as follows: DVKVTQSSRYLVKRTGEKVFLECVQDMDHENMFWYRQDPGLGLRLIYFSYDVKMKEKGDIPEGYSVSREKKERFSLILESASTNQTSMYLCASSFSGRGSNQPQHFGDGTRLSIL.

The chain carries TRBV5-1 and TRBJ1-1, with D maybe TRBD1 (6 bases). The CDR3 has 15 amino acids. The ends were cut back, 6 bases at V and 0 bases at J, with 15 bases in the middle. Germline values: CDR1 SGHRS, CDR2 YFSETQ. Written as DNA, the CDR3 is TGCGCCAGCACCTTCGGGGGGGGCTTGAACACTGAAGCTTTCTTT. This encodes CASTFGGGLNTEAFF. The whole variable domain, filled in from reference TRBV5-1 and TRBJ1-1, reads KAGVTQTPRYLIKTRGQQVTLSCSPISGHRSVSWYQQTPGQGLQFLFEYFSETQRNKGNFPGRFSGRQFSNSRSEMNVSTLELGDSALYLCASTFGGGLNTEAFFGQGTRLTVV.

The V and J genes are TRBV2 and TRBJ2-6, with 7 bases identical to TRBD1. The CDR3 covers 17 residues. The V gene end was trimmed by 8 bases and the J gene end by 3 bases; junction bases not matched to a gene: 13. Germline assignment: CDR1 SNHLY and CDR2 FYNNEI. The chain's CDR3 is CASQFQTGSGGANVLTF. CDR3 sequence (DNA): TGTGCCAGCCAATTTCAGACAGGGAGTGGTGGGGCCAACGTCCTGACTTTC. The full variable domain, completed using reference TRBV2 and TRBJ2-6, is EPEVTQTPSHQVTQMGQEVILRCVPISNHLYFYWYRQILGQKVEFLVSFYNNEISEKSEIFDDQFSVERPDGSNFTLKIRSTKLEDSAMYFCASQFQTGSGGANVLTFGAGSRLTVL.

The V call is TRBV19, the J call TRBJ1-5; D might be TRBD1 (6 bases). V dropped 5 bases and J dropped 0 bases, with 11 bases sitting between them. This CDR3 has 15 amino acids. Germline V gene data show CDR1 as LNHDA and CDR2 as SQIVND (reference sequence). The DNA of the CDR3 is TGTGCCAGTAGTGACAGGTATTATAGCAATCAGCCCCAGCATTTT. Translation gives CASSDRYYSNQPQHF.

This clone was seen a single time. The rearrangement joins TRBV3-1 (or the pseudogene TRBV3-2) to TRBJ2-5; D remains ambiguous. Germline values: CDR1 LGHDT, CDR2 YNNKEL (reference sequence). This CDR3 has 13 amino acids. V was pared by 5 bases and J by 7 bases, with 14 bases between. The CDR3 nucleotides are TGTGCCAGCAGCAAACGTGATACACTGACCCAGTACTTC. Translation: CASSKRDTLTQYF.

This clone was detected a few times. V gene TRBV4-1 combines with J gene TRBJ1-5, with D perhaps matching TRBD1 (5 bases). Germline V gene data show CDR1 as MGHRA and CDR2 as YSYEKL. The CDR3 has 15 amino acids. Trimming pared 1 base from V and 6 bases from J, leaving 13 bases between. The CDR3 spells CASSQGDSGAQPQHF. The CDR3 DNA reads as TGCGCCAGCAGCCAAGGGGACTCCGGAGCTCAGCCCCAGCATTTT.

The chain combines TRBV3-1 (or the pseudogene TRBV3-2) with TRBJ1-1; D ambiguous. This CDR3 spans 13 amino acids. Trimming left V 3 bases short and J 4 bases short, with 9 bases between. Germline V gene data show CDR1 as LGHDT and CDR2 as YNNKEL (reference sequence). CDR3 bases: TGTGCCAGCAGCCATGGTTACACCACTGAAGCTTTCTTT. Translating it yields CASSHGYTTEAFF.

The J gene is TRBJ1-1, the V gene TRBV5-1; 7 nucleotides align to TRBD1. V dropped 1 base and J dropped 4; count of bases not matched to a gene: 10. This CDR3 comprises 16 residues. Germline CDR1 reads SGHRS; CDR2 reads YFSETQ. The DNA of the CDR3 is TGCGCCAGCAGCTTGACGACGACAGGGATAGGCACTGAAGCTTTCTTT. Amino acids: CASSLTTTGIGTEAFF.

Here the CDR3 DNA reads TGTGCCATCAGTGATGCGGGGGCAGACGAGCAGTACGTC. Translating it yields CAISDAGADEQYV. The chain recombines TRBV10-3 with TRBJ2-7; perhaps TRBD2 as D (7 bases). The V and J ends lost 3 bases and 5 bases respectively, with 11 bases between them. The germline V gene has CDR1 ENHRY and CDR2 SYGVKD. The CDR3 consists of 13 residues.

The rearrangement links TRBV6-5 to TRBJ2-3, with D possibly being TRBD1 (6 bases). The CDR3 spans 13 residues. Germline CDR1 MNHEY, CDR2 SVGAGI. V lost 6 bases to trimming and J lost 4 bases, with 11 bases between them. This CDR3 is CASRRQVPDTQYF. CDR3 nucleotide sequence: TGTGCCAGCAGGAGACAGGTTCCAGATACGCAGTATTTT.

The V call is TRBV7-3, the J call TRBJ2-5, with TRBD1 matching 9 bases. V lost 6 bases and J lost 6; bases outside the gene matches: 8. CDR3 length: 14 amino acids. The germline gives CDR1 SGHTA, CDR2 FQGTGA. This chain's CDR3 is CASSSGTGRKTQYF. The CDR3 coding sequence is TGTGCCAGCAGTTCCGGGACAGGGCGTAAGACCCAGTACTTC.

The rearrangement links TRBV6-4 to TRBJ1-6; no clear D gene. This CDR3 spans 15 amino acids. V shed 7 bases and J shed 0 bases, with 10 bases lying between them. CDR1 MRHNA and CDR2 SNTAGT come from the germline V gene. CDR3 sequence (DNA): TGTGCCAGCACTCCAGTTAGCTCCTATAATTCACCCCTCCACTTT. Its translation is CASTPVSSYNSPLHF.

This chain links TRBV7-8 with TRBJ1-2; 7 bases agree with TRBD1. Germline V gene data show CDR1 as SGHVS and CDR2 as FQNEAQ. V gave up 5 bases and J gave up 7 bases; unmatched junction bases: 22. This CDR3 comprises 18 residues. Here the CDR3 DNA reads TGTGCCAGCAGCCCAGGGGGTGCGGGTCCGGTCAGGGGTAGTGGCTACACCTTC. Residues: CASSPGGAGPVRGSGYTF.

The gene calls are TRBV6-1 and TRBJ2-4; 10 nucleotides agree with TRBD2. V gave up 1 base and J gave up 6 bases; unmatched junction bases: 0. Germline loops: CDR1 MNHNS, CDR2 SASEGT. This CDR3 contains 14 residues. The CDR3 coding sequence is TGTGCCAGCAGTGAAGGGACTAGCGGAAACATTCAGTACTTC. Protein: CASSEGTSGNIQYF.

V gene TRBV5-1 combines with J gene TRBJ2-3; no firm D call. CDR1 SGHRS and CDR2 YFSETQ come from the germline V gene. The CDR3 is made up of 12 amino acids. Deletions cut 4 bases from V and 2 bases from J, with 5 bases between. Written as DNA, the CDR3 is TGCGCCAGCAGCCTGGTCACAGATACGCAGTATTTT. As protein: CASSLVTDTQYF.

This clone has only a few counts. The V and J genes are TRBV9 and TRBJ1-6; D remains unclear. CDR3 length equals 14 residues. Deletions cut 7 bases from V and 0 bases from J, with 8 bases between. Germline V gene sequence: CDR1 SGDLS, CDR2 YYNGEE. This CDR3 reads CASSRASYNSPLHF. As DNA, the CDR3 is TGTGCCAGCTCCCGGGCCTCCTATAATTCACCCCTCCACTTT.

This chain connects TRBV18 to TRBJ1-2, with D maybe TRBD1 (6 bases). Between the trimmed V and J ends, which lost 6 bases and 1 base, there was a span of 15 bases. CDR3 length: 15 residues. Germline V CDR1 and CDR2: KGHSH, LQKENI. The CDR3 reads CASSTGTLYNYGYTF. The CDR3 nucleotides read TGTGCCAGCTCGACCGGGACACTCTATAACTATGGCTACACCTTC.

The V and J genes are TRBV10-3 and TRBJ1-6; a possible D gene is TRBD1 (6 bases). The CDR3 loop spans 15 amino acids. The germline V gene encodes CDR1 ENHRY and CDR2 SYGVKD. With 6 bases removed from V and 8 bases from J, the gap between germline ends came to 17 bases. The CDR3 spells CAISGDKGDYSPLHF. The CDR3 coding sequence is TGTGCCATCAGCGGGGACAAAGGCGACTATTCACCCCTCCACTTT.

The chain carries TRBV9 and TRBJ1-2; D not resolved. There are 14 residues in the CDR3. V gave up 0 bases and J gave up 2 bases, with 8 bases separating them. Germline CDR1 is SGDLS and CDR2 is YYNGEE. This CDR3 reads CASSVGQHNYGYTF. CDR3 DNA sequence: TGTGCCAGCAGCGTAGGGCAACACAACTATGGCTACACCTTC. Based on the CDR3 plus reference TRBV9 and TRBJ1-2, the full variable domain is DSGVTQTPKHLITATGQRVTLRCSPRSGDLSVYWYQQSLDQGLQFLIQYYNGEERAKGNILERFSAQQFPDLHSELNLSSLELGDSALYFCASSVGQHNYGYTFGSGTRLTVV.

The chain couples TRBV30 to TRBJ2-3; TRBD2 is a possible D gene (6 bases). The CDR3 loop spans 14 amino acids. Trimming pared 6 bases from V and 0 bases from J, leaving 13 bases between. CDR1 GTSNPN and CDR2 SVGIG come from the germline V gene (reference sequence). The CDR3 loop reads CACRLGGSTDTQYF. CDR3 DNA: TGTGCCTGTCGCCTGGGGGGAAGCACAGATACGCAGTATTTT.

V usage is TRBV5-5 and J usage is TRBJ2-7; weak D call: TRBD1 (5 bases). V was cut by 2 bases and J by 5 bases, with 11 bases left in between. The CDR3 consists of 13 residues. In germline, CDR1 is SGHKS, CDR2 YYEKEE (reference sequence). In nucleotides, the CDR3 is TGTGCCAGCAGCTTTATGGGCAGGGACGAGCAGTACGTC. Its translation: CASSFMGRDEQYV.

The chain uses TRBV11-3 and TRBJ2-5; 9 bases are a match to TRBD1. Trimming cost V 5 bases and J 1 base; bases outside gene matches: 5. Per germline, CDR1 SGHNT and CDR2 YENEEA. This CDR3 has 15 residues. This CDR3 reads CASSAGQGPQETQYF. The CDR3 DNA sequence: TGTGCCAGCAGCGCCGGACAGGGGCCCCAAGAGACCCAGTACTTC. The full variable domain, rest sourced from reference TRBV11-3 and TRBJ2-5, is EAGVVQSPRYKIIEKKQPVAFWCNPISGHNTLYWYLQNLGQGPELLIRYENEEAVDDSQLPKDRFSAERLKGVDSTLKIQPAELGDSAVYLCASSAGQGPQETQYFGPGTRLLVL.